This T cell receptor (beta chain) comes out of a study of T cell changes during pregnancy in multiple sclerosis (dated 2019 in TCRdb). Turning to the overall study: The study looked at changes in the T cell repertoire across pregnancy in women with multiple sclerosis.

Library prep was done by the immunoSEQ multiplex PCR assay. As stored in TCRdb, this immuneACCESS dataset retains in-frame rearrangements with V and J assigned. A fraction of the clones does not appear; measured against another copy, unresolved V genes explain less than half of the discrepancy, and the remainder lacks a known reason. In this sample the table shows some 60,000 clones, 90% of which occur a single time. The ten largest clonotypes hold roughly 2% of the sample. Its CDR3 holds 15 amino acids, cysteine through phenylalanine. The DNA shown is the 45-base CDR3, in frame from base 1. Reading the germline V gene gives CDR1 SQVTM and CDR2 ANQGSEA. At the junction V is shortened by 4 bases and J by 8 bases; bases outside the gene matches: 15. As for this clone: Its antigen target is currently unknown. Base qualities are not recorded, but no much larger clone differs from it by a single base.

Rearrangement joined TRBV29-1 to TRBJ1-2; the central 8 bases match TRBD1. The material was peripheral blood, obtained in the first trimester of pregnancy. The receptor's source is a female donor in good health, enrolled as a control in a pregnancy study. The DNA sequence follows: TGCAGCGTTGTTTCTAGCAGGGGGCAACTTGGAGGCTACACCTTC. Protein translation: CSVVSSRGQLGGYTF.